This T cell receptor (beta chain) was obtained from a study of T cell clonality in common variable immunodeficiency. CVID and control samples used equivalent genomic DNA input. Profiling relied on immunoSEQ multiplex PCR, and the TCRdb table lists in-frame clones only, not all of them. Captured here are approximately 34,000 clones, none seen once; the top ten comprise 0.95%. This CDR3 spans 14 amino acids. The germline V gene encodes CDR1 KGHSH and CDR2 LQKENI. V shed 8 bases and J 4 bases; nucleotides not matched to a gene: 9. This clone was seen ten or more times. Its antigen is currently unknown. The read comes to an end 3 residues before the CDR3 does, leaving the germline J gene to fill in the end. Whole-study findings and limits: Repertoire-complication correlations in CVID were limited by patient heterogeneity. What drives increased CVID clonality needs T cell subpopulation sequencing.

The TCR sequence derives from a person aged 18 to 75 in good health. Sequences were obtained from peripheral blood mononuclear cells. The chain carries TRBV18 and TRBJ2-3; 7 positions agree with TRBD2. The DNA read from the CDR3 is TGTGCCAGCCGAGAAGGACTAGGCGCAGATACG. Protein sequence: CASREGLGADT. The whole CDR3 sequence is CASREGLGADTQYF.